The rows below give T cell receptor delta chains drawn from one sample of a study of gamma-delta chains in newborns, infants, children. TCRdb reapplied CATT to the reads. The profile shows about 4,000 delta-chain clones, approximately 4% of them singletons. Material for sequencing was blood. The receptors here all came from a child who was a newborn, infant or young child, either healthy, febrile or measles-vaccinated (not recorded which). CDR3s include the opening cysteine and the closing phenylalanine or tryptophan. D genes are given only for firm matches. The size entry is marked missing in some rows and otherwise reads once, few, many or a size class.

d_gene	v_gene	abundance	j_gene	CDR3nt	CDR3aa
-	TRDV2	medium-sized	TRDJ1	TGTGCCTGTGACACGATCTCCCAGGGGGAAACTAACACCGATAAACTCATCTTT	CACDTISQGETNTDKLIF
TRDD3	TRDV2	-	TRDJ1	TGTGCCTGTGACACCGTTGGGGATACACGCCCGGACCCCGGGAAACTCATCTTT	CACDTVGDTRPDPGKLIF
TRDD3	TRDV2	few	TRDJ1	TGTGCCTGTTCGTACTGGGGATCCACCGATAAACTCATCTTT	CACSYWGSTDKLIF
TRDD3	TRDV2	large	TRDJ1	TGTGCCTGTGACAGTCTACTGGGGGACTCCGATAAACTCATCTTT	CACDSLLGDSDKLIF
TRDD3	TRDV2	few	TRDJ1	TGTGCCTGCGACACCGTAAGTTCTGGGGGATACCCTGATAAACTCATCTTT	CACDTVSSGGYPDKLIF
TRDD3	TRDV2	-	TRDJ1	TGTGCCTGTGACCCACTGGGGGATTCGTACGATAAACTCATCTTT	CACDPLGDSYDKLIF
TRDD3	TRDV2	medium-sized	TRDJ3	TGTGCCTGTGACACCGGGGAACTGGGGGAACAGAGCTCCTGGGACACCCGACAGATGTTTTTC	CACDTGELGEQSSWDTRQMFF
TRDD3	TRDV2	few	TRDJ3	TGTGCCCGTGACACCGTACTGGGGGTGAAGAGCTCCTGGGACACCCGACAGATGTTTTTC	CARDTVLGVKSSWDTRQMFF
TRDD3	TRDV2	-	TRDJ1	TGTGCCTGTGTCAGCCTTACTGGGGGACGAGACACCGATAAACCCATCTTT	CACVSLTGGRDTDKPIF
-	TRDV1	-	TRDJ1	TGTGCTCTTGGGGTTGAGTTCCAGGTACCTTCTTACACCGATAAGCTCATCTTT	CALGVEFQVPSYTDKLIF
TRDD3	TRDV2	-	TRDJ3	TGTGCCTGTGACACCGGGATACCTCAATGGAACACCCGACAGATGTTTTTC	CACDTGIPQWNTRQMFF
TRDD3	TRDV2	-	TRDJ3	TGTGCCTGTGACGACCTACGTACTGGGGGGCTATCCTGGGACACCCGACAGATGTTTTTC	CACDDLRTGGLSWDTRQMFF
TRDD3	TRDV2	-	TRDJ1	TGTGCCTGCGACACCGTACTGGGGGATACGTCGTACACCGATAAACTCATCTTT	CACDTVLGDTSYTDKLIF
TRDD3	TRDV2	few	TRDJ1	TGTGCCTGTGACACCGACGGGGGATCCGATAAACTCATCTTT	CACDTDGGSDKLIF
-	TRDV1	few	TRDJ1	TGTGCTCTTGGGGACACTCTACTGGCTGGAGGTAAACTCATCTTT	CALGDTLLAGGKLIF